A selection of T cell receptor beta chains follows, all from one sample in a study of identical twins. TCRdb independently ran MiXCR on the 5' RACE reads; one entry per CDR3 protein. The sample shows 1.5 million to 2 million distinct CDR3 sequences, 25% to 35% of them seen only once. Sequenced sample: cord blood. The receptors derive from a newborn girl in good health. Both conserved end residues are part of each CDR3. The order of the fields is CDR3 DNA, CDR3 protein, J gene, D gene, V gene, clone size. A D gene is named only where the DNA matches it firmly. Some rows mark clone size as missing; the rest say once, few, many or name a class of expanded clone.

TGTGCCAGCACTGGACACTACACCGGGGAGCTGTTTTTT | CASTGHYTGELFF | TRBJ2-2 | . | TRBV6-1 | .
TGTGCCAGCAGCGTCGCCGACAGGGGGAATACTAATGAAAAACTGTTTTTT | CASSVADRGNTNEKLFF | TRBJ1-4 | TRBD1 | TRBV7-9 | .
TGCGCCAGCAGCCAAGAAAACGGCAACTATGGCTACACCTTC | CASSQENGNYGYTF | TRBJ1-2 | . | TRBV4-1 | .
TGTGCCAGCAGTTACTCTTACAGGGGAGCCTATGGCTACACCTTC | CASSYSYRGAYGYTF | TRBJ1-2 | TRBD1 | TRBV6-5 | few
TGTGCCAGCAGCTTTCCCCCAGGGATCGACACTGAAGCTTTCTTT | CASSFPPGIDTEAFF | TRBJ1-1 | . | TRBV7-9 | .
TGTGCCAGCAGAAAGACAGGGATCAGCGGCTACACCTTC | CASRKTGISGYTF | TRBJ1-2 | TRBD1 | TRBV6-1 | .
TGTGCCAGCATCCAGACCGGTCAGCCCCAGCATTTT | CASIQTGQPQHF | TRBJ1-5 | . | TRBV9 | once
TGTGCCAGCAGCTCCGTTCCGCTAGCGGGCCACAATGAGCAGTTCTTC | CASSSVPLAGHNEQFF | TRBJ2-1 | TRBD2 | TRBV27 | many
TGCGCCAGCAGCCAAGATCGGCTAGCGGAGTCCTACAATGAGCAGTTCTTC | CASSQDRLAESYNEQFF | TRBJ2-1 | TRBD2 | TRBV4-1 | .
TGTGCCACCAGCAGAGGACTTACCTACGAGCAGTACTTC | CATSRGLTYEQYF | TRBJ2-7 | . | TRBV15 | many
TGTGCCAGCAGTCCCGGACAGGGCAAGTCCCCCTACGAGCAGTACTTC | CASSPGQGKSPYEQYF | TRBJ2-7 | TRBD1 | TRBV7-2 | .
TGTGCCAGCAGCCCCCTAGGAGGGCCCAAAAACATTCAGTACTTC | CASSPLGGPKNIQYF | TRBJ2-4 | . | TRBV7-9 | .
TGTGCCAGCAGCTTGGGTCAGGGGTGCGGTGCACTAGCCAAAAACATTCAGTACTTC | CASSLGQGCGALAKNIQYF | TRBJ2-4 | . | TRBV7-4 | .
TGTGCCAGCAGCCCTTCTAGCGAGTCCTACGAGCAGTACTTC | CASSPSSESYEQYF | TRBJ2-7 | . | TRBV5-6 | few
TGTGCCAGCAGCCCGGACGGTAAATGGGGAGCTTTCTTT | CASSPDGKWGAFF | TRBJ1-1 | . | TRBV3-1 | .
TGTGCCATCGGTCCCCGGACAGGGGGGTACGAGCAGTACTTC | CAIGPRTGGYEQYF | TRBJ2-7 | TRBD1 | TRBV10-3 | few
TGCGCCAGCAGCTTGACCACTATCAACACTGAAGCTTTCTTT | CASSLTTINTEAFF | TRBJ1-1 | . | TRBV5-1 | .
TGCAGTGCTCTCGGGCCAGCGTCCTACGAGCAGTACTTC | CSALGPASYEQYF | TRBJ2-7 | . | TRBV20-1 | .
TGCAGCGCCTCTACAGGGGGTTTGGCGACCCAGTACTTC | CSASTGGLATQYF | TRBJ2-5 | TRBD1 | TRBV29-1 | many
TGTGCCACCAGGCAGGGGGCACACAATGAGCAGTTCTTC | CATRQGAHNEQFF | TRBJ2-1 | TRBD1 | TRBV24-1 | .